This T cell receptor beta chain is drawn from a study of beta chain features in type 1 diabetes. Study-wide results and caveats: Patients and controls would be equally affected if PCR favored shorter templates. Type 1 diabetes patients had moderately but significantly shorter TCRB CDR3s in all four CD4+ subsets.

Germline lookup yields CDR1 MDHEN and CDR2 SYDVKM. V shed 4 bases and J shed 11 bases, with 23 bases lying between them. CDR3 length: 15 amino acids. Via CD45RO/CCR7/CD25/CD127/CD95/CD27, cells of the CD4+ naive, central memory, regulatory and stem cell-like memory subsets were sorted. Sort purity for all populations was recorded as exceeding 98%. Turning to this clone: Its matching antigen is unknown.

Reverse transcribing all isolated RNA meant expressed TCRB transcripts were sequenced. About 3.57 million reads per sample on average were obtained from naive, central memory and regulatory T cell samples. The protocol was immunoSEQ multiplex PCR, while the TCRdb copy is restricted to in-frame clones and leaves out a portion. There are more than 300,000 clones in the sample; 7% to 10% occur only once, and around 1% lies in the top ten. The receptor was derived from a man aged 25-45 years with type 1 diabetes. The sequenced material came from central memory CD4+ T cells from blood. V usage is TRBV28 and J usage is TRBJ1-1, with D uncertain. This CDR3 reads CASSYRDQARSGAFF. In DNA, the CDR3 is TGTGCCAGCAGTTACCGTGACCAGGCGAGGAGTGGGGCTTTCTTT.